This is a list of T cell receptor beta chains from one sample in a study of shared T cell receptors in the human thymus. Some clones are missing from TCRdb's copy, which holds only in-frame ones; the method was immunoSEQ multiplex PCR. The sample lists 640,000 or so clones; about 90% were seen once. A further study also used this sample, focusing on human thymus T cells.

Sequencing used thymocytes. These receptors were obtained from a boy in the first two years of life with a congenital heart defect. CDR3s include the opening cysteine and the closing phenylalanine or tryptophan. The order of the fields is J gene, clone size, V gene, D gene, CDR3 DNA, CDR3 protein. A D gene is named only where the DNA matches it firmly. Size is stated for part of the rows, as once, few or many counts, or as a class when the clone is expanded.

>TRBJ1-2|NA|TRBV30|TRBD1
TGTGCCTGGAGTACCACACCGGACAGGGATGTATGGGCTAACTATGGCTACACCTTC
CAWSTTPDRDVWANYGYTF
>TRBJ1-3|NA|TRBV25-1|NA
TGTGCCAGCAGTGGGGTGGGGGCGGCAGGAAACACCATATATTTT
CASSGVGAAGNTIYF
>TRBJ2-7|NA|TRBV11-2|TRBD2
TGTGCCAGCAGCTTAGAGTCGTCCAGAGGGACTACGCCGCAGTACTTC
CASSLESSRGTTPQYF
>TRBJ1-6|NA|TRBV7-2|NA
TGTGCCAGCGCCCAGTTTCCCCGAAACGGGACCTATAATTCACCCCTCCACTTT
CASAQFPRNGTYNSPLHF
>TRBJ2-7|NA|TRBV21-1|NA
TGTGCCAGCAGCAAAGGGGAGGCAGCTGAAATCTACGAGCAGTACTTC
CASSKGEAAEIYEQYF
>TRBJ2-6|NA|TRBV6-5|NA
TGTGCCGCAAGGGAGGCTACCTCTGGGGCCAACGTCCTGACTTTC
CAAREATSGANVLTF
>TRBJ2-1|NA|TRBV27|TRBD1
TGTGCCAGCAGTCCGGGACAGGGCGACTACAATGAGCAGTTCTTC
CASSPGQGDYNEQFF
>TRBJ2-3|NA|TRBV9|TRBD2
TGTGCCAGCAGCGTAGTCGGGGGAGGGGGCACAGATACGCAGTATTTT
CASSVVGGGGTDTQYF
>TRBJ2-2|NA|TRBV28|TRBD1
TGTGCCAGCAGTTCGGAGACAGGGGGCCGGAACACCGGGGAGCTGTTTTTT
CASSSETGGRNTGELFF
>TRBJ1-5|NA|TRBV28|TRBD1
TGTGCCACCAACGACAGGGGGCGCGGGCAGCCCCAGCATTTT
CATNDRGRGQPQHF
>TRBJ2-7|NA|TRBV27|TRBD2
TGTGCCAGCAGTGAGGGCCGGCTAGCGGGAGATTTTGGCGTGCAGTACTTC
CASSEGRLAGDFGVQYF
>TRBJ1-1|NA|TRBV28|NA
TGTGCCAGCAGTGGGGGCTTGAACACTGAAGCTTTCTTT
CASSGGLNTEAFF
>TRBJ1-1|NA|TRBV15|NA
TGTGCCACCAGCAGAGCCGGACATGAATCTGAAGCTTTCTTT
CATSRAGHESEAFF
>TRBJ2-1|NA|TRBV5-6|NA
TGTGCCAGCAGCTTGGTATGGCGCCTAGGGGCCCGCGAGCAGTTCTTC
CASSLVWRLGAREQFF
>TRBJ2-7|NA|TRBV5-1|TRBD1
TGCGCCAGCAGCAGACAGGGGTGTCGACTCGGGGAGCAGTACTTC
CASSRQGCRLGEQYF
>TRBJ1-4|NA|TRBV6-1|TRBD1
TGTGCCAGCAGGACAGGGCGATGCGAAAAACTGTTTTTT
CASRTGRCEKLFF
>TRBJ1-2|few|TRBV7-9|TRBD1
TGTGCCAGCGGCCCGGACAGGGTGGAATTTAATGGCTACACCTTC
CASGPDRVEFNGYTF
>TRBJ1-2|NA|TRBV10-3|NA
TGTGCCATCAGTGAGTCGGGGAGCGGCTACACCTTC
CAISESGSGYTF
>TRBJ2-3|NA|TRBV9|NA
TGTGCCAGCAGCTCTTCCTTCAGGGATACGCAGTATTTT
CASSSSFRDTQYF
>TRBJ2-4|NA|TRBV28|NA
TGTGCCAGCAGTCTCCCATTTGCAGGGACCAAAAACATTCAGTACTTC
CASSLPFAGTKNIQYF
>TRBJ2-7|NA|TRBV15|NA
TGTGCCACCAGCAGAGAGTGGTCAGAGAGGAACGGGTGGGTATCCTACGAGCAGTACTTC
CATSREWSERNGWVSYEQYF
>TRBJ2-3|NA|TRBV11-2|NA
TGTGCCAGCAGCTCGACGAGGGAGTGGGCAGATACGCAGTATTTT
CASSSTREWADTQYF
>TRBJ1-2|NA|TRBV9|TRBD1
TGTGCCAGCAGCGCCAGCCGGGACAGGGGGCGGCGTGGGGAAGGCTACACCTTC
CASSASRDRGRRGEGYTF
>TRBJ2-1|NA|TRBV5-8|NA
TGTGCCAGCAGCCCCAACTACGGTGAGCAGTTCTTC
CASSPNYGEQFF
>TRBJ2-3|NA|TRBV4-1|TRBD2
TGCGCCAGCACCTCTAGCGGGGGGGCCACCGGGGGCACAGATACGCAGTATTTT
CASTSSGGATGGTDTQYF
>TRBJ1-2|NA|TRBV10-3|NA
TGTGCCATCAGTACAGAAGTGAACCCTTACTATGGCTACACCTTC
CAISTEVNPYYGYTF
>TRBJ2-5|NA|TRBV14|NA
TGTGCCAGCAGCCGCACTCGCCAAGAGACCCAGTACTTC
CASSRTRQETQYF
>TRBJ1-2|NA|TRBV6-4|NA
TGTGCCAGCAGACCTCCTGGACGGCCAGGAAGGGGTGGCTACACCTTC
CASRPPGRPGRGGYTF
>TRBJ2-7|once|TRBV15|NA
TGTGCCACCAGCAGACGCCAAGCGAACAGGGGGGGGGTCTACGAGCAGTACTTC
CATSRRQANRGGVYEQYF